A selection of T cell receptor beta chains follows, all from one sample in a study of cytomegalovirus exposure and HLA in healthy donors. Generated by immunoSEQ multiplex PCR, the TCRdb table keeps only in-frame clones and is missing some. The table includes about 160,000 clones, 65% to 90% detected once. The source material was PBMCs. Receptors were obtained from a woman between 18 and 29 years old in good health and CMV-seronegative. Each CDR3 is given with its conserved first and last residue. Rows give clone size only sometimes, using once, few, many, or a class for an expanded clone.

j_call,v_call,clone_size,cdr3_aa
TRBJ2-5,TRBV30,-,CALEEQGGIPETQYF
TRBJ1-5,TRBV28,-,CASTPITGGNQPQHF
TRBJ2-7,TRBV28,-,CASTTEAEQYF
TRBJ2-7,TRBV5-1,-,CASSLGLRGRFKQYF
TRBJ2-4,TRBV2,-,CASSGGGGSGKNIQYF
TRBJ2-1,TRBV5-1,-,CASRDSGGPPNEQFF
TRBJ2-2,TRBV28,-,CASSLGQNTGELFF
TRBJ2-4,TRBV15,-,CATSRGLAQNIQYF
TRBJ2-7,TRBV28,-,CASRRDRINEQYF
TRBJ2-7,TRBV6-1,-,CASSDAGGGYEQYF
TRBJ1-2,TRBV5-1,-,CASSRWDTYGYTF
TRBJ2-6,TRBV5-1,-,CASRSRSGANVLTF
TRBJ1-1,TRBV18,-,CASSPNTANTEAFF
TRBJ2-7,TRBV28,-,CASSLRTGSGYEQYF
TRBJ2-7,TRBV19,-,CASSMQGAALEQYF
TRBJ1-2,TRBV27,-,CASSTGGGSNYGYTF
TRBJ1-5,TRBV7-9,few,CASSLGGGNQPQHF
TRBJ1-1,TRBV6-1,-,CASSALGGETEAFF
TRBJ1-1,TRBV5-1,-,CASSLLINSEAFF
TRBJ2-3,TRBV27,-,CASTKLGLAGESQYF
TRBJ2-5,TRBV11-2,-,CASSLGPAEETQYF
TRBJ2-7,TRBV5-4,-,CASSLDRGSYEQYF
TRBJ2-1,TRBV7-8,-,CASSLVRQGYNEQFF
TRBJ2-7,TRBV6-5,few,CASSPSGTEPYEQYF
TRBJ1-5,TRBV2,few,CASGEYRVDQPQHF
TRBJ1-1,TRBV10-3,-,CAISESAVMNTEAFF
TRBJ1-1,TRBV18,-,CASSFGQGAVNTEAFF
TRBJ1-5,TRBV19,-,CASSGQGGQPQHF
TRBJ2-5,TRBV10-2,-,CASEPKTQETQYF
TRBJ2-7,TRBV6-1,-,CASSEGGGDYEQYF
TRBJ2-3,TRBV7-9,-,CASSYTEDTQYF
TRBJ2-7,TRBV6-6,-,CASSQGFREQYF
TRBJ1-2,TRBV28,-,CASSSNYGYTF
TRBJ2-7,TRBV28,-,CASSSLDNVYYEQYF
TRBJ2-3,TRBV6-6,few,CASSYEGWGGRDTQYF
TRBJ1-5,TRBV6-5,-,CASRLGLNQPQHF
TRBJ2-5,TRBV2,few,CASRLDFQETQYF
TRBJ1-1,TRBV29-1,-,CSVVIGEFGKTEAFF
TRBJ2-7,TRBV6-1,-,CATETGSGEQYF
TRBJ2-7,TRBV19,once,CASSMTGGNFYEQYF
TRBJ2-7,TRBV6-5,-,CASSYAGASSYEQYF
TRBJ2-4,TRBV29-1,-,CSVGLRAKNIQYF
TRBJ2-7,TRBV5-1,-,CASSLVTGDYEQYF
TRBJ1-1,TRBV30,-,CAWSVSRAGWATEAFF
TRBJ2-2,TRBV5-1,few,CASSYGTGGGELFF
TRBJ1-6,TRBV2,-,CASFSTGGNSPLHF
TRBJ2-3,TRBV5-4,-,CASATSGGARDTQYF
TRBJ2-5,TRBV18,-,CASSPRETQYF
TRBJ2-3,TRBV10-3,-,CAVGLAGADTQYF
TRBJ2-3,TRBV5-1,-,CASSLGLAGPTDTQYF
TRBJ2-7,TRBV4-1,-,CASSQEVLVTYEQYF
TRBJ2-5,TRBV7-9,-,CASAIGTGQETQYF
TRBJ2-7,TRBV7-9,-,CASSFPGSYEQYF
TRBJ1-5,TRBV13,-,CASSFLPPAGSNQPQHF
TRBJ2-1,TRBV23-1,-,CASSQSPQVKGVLVHEQFF